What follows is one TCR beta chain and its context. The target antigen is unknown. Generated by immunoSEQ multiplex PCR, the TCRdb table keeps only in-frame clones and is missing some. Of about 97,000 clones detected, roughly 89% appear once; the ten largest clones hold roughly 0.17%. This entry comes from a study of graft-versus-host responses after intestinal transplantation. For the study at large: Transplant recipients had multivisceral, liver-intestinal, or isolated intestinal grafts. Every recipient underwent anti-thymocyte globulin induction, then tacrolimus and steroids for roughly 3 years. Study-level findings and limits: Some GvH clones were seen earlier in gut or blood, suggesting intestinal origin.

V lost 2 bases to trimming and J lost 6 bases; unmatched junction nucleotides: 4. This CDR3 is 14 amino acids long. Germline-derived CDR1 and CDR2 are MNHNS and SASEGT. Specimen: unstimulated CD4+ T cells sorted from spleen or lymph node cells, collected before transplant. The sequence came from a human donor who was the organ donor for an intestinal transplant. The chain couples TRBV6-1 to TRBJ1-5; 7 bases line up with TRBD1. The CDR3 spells CASSEQGVGQPQHF. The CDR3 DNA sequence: TGTGCCAGCAGTGAACAGGGGGTTGGTCAGCCCCAGCATTTT.